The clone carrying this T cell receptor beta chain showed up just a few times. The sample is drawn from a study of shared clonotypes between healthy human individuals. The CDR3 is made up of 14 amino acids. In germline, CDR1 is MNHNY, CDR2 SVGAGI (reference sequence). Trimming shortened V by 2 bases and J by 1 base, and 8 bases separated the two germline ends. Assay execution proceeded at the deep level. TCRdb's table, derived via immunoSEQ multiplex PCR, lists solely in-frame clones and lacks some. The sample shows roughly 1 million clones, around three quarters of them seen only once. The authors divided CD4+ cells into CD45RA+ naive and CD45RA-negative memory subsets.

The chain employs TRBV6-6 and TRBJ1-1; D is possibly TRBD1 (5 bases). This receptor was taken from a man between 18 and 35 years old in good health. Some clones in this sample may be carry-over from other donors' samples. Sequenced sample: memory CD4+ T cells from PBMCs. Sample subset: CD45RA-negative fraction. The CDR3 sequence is CASSYHQGNTEAFF. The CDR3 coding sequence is TGTGCCAGCAGTTACCATCAGGGGAACACTGAAGCTTTCTTT.